Listed here is a single TCR beta chain. Its antigen is currently unknown. The sample comes from a study of cytomegalovirus exposure and HLA in healthy donors. The PCR used 60 Vbeta and 13 Jbeta primers. Produced via immunoSEQ multiplex PCR; TCRdb's table is partial and in-frame only. The repertoire consists of 160,000 or so clones, with about 85% occurring once and the leading ten covering roughly 2.3%. Whole-study results and caveats: Presence/absence analyses assumed roughly uniform sequencing depth across donors. Analysis was carried out at a later point, and it linked a missense DCLRE1C variant to TCR beta V- and J-gene trimming. Analyzed later, association rates of TCRs varied across HLA loci, with DRB1 most and HLA-C fewest.

The CDR3 spans 16 residues. Trimming removed 0 bases from V and 2 bases from J, with 14 bases in between. Per the germline V gene, CDR1 is SGHRS and CDR2 is YFSETQ. The sequencing sample was made of PBMCs. This chain links TRBV5-1 with TRBJ1-2; possibly TRBD1 for D (5 bases). The source is a young woman in good health and CMV-seronegative. Here the CDR3 DNA reads TGCGCCAGCAGCTTGGCTCCCGGGACTTTGAACTATGGCTACACCTTC. Its protein is CASSLAPGTLNYGYTF.